This is a list of T cell receptor beta chains from one sample in a study of cytomegalovirus exposure and HLA in healthy donors. Data came from immunoSEQ multiplex PCR; TCRdb stores just in-frame clones and leaves some out. The sample holds approximately 130,000 clones, approximately 10% seen once. Specimen: PBMCs. Receptors were obtained from a woman aged 40 to 50 in good health and CMV-seropositive. Both conserved end residues are trimmed from each CDR3. The D gene is left open where the match is weak. Clone size is shown for a subset of rows, as once, few, many or a class of expanded clone.

abundance,d_gene,j_gene,v_gene,CDR3aa
many,-,TRBJ1-1,TRBV7-2,ASSLGGMFEAF
few,-,TRBJ1-1,TRBV7-9,ASNPQRARANTEAF
few,-,TRBJ2-1,TRBV5-1,ASSLGGGFTEQF
-,-,TRBJ2-5,TRBV9,ASSAGGGPQETQY
few,-,TRBJ2-3,TRBV11-3,ASSLSTDTQY
few,-,TRBJ1-5,TRBV5-1,ASRPGALGNQPQH
-,TRBD1,TRBJ1-2,TRBV6-5,ASSYPGQGLHGYT
-,TRBD2,TRBJ2-5,TRBV5-1,ASYPGTTQETQY
-,-,TRBJ1-2,TRBV7-9,ASSRLSYGYT
-,TRBD2,TRBJ2-3,TRBV2,ASSSFAGGTDTQY
few,-,TRBJ2-3,TRBV6-1,ASRSESLRDTQY
-,-,TRBJ1-1,TRBV6-5,ASSSQGYRTEAF
few,TRBD1,TRBJ1-2,TRBV10-3,AITGTGDGSLGYT
few,TRBD1,TRBJ2-1,TRBV11-2,ASSAMDRGIYNEQF
few,-,TRBJ1-5,TRBV7-2,ASSLAGSGYQPQH
-,TRBD1,TRBJ2-7,TRBV5-8,ASTLTGTGGYEQY
-,-,TRBJ1-1,TRBV1,TSSQEKGVWWDTEAF
few,-,TRBJ2-1,TRBV21-1,ASSPTGPFSYNEQF
few,-,TRBJ1-4,TRBV5-6,ASSLVAGNEKLF
-,-,TRBJ1-1,TRBV5-1,ASSRLDTRNTEAF
few,TRBD2,TRBJ2-2,TRBV7-2,ASSWGLASNTGELF
many,-,TRBJ1-1,TRBV4-1,ASSQNYEAF
-,-,TRBJ2-2,TRBV19,ASSIQGNTGELF
-,TRBD2,TRBJ2-1,TRBV7-3,ASSTTGTSGLNEQF
-,-,TRBJ1-2,TRBV6-1,ASTREIQGSYT
-,TRBD1,TRBJ2-5,TRBV6-6,ASSQGTGGRKTQY
few,-,TRBJ2-7,TRBV5-1,ASSLVMLGQVHRTYEQY
-,-,TRBJ1-1,TRBV9,ASSVDPQGSVNTEAF
-,-,TRBJ1-3,TRBV6-5,ASRAGSQSGNTIY
-,TRBD1,TRBJ2-3,TRBV5-1,ASSLDRQGTQY
few,-,TRBJ1-3,TRBV6-6,ASSQVVGSGNTIY
few,-,TRBJ1-1,TRBV2,ASKGTQMNTEAF
-,-,TRBJ1-2,TRBV18,ASSPPSPTGYGYT
-,-,TRBJ2-7,TRBV27,ASRVSTGVYEQY
-,TRBD1,TRBJ1-2,TRBV5-8,ASSLELQGRSYGYT
few,-,TRBJ1-1,TRBV5-6,ASSAGPMNTEAF
few,TRBD1,TRBJ2-2,TRBV5-1,ASSLEGGGYTGELF